These 20 T cell receptor beta chains came from one sample sequenced in a study of cytomegalovirus exposure and HLA in healthy donors. 13 Jbeta primers and 60 Vbeta primers were used for the PCR. Repertoires were generated with immunoSEQ multiplex PCR, while TCRdb's copy carries only in-frame clones and drops some. The sample shows some 130,000 clones, 70% to 80% of them seen only once. Sequencing was carried out using PBMCs. The source is a man aged 35-49 years in good health and CMV-seropositive.

The sample holds a few counts of this clone. J is TRBJ2-1 and V is TRBV11-3; TRBD1 agrees at 7 bases. V dropped 5 bases and J dropped 0; count of bases not matched to a gene: 7. Germline-derived CDR1 and CDR2 are SGHNT and YENEEA. This CDR3 contains 16 residues. CDR3 in amino acids: CASSGGQIRSYNEQFF. DNA for the CDR3: TGTGCCAGCAGCGGGGGACAGATCCGCTCCTACAATGAGCAGTTCTTC.

The J gene is TRBJ1-5, the V gene TRBV6-1; D is undetermined. The CDR3 runs to 13 residues. Between the trimmed V and J ends, which lost 11 bases and 6 bases, there was a span of 17 bases. In germline, CDR1 is MNHNS, CDR2 SASEGT. In DNA, the CDR3 is TGTGCCCACAGTCTGGATGCCCGTCAGCCCCAGCATTTT. Amino acids: CAHSLDARQPQHF.

This clone has more than one count but fewer than ten. The chain combines TRBV11-1 with TRBJ2-7, with TRBD2 matching over 7 bases. V lost 2 bases to trimming and J lost 5 bases; unmatched junction nucleotides: 6. This CDR3 has 14 residues. CDR1 and CDR2 from the germline V gene are SGHAT and FQDESV (reference sequence). The DNA of the CDR3 is TGTGCCAGCAGCTTAATGGCGGGAGAGAACGAGCAGTACTTC. Its translation is CASSLMAGENEQYF.

V usage is TRBV27 and J usage is TRBJ1-1; possibly TRBD1 for D (6 bases). CDR1 is MNHEY, CDR2 SMNVEV, per germline (reference sequence). The V end lost 5 bases, the J end lost 0 bases, and 22 bases lay between the germline ends. CDR3 length: 18 amino acids. This CDR3 reads CASSPRTLTGYMNTEAFF. The CDR3 coding sequence is TGTGCCAGCAGTCCCCGGACGTTGACAGGATACATGAACACTGAAGCTTTCTTT.

The rearrangement uses TRBV18 and TRBJ1-4; 8 bases are a match to TRBD1. V dropped 6 bases and J dropped 7; count of bases not matched to a gene: 7. This CDR3 contains 14 residues. Germline V lookup: CDR1 KGHSH, CDR2 LQKENI. CDR3 in amino acids: CASSPQGAGEKLFF. CDR3 DNA sequence: TGTGCCAGCTCCCCTCAGGGGGCGGGTGAAAAACTGTTTTTT.

This clone came up a few times. The rearrangement links TRBV4-1 to TRBJ2-7, with D possibly being TRBD1 (6 bases). Trimming pared 3 bases from V and 4 bases from J, leaving 19 bases between. CDR1 MGHRA and CDR2 YSYEKL come from the germline V gene. This CDR3 has 16 amino acids. In nucleotides, the CDR3 is TGCGCCAGCAGCCATAACTTGAGGACAGACCTTTACGAGCAGTACTTC. Amino acids: CASSHNLRTDLYEQYF.

This clone was observed a few times. The V and J genes are TRBV6-1 and TRBJ1-1, with D perhaps TRBD1 (6 bases). From germline, CDR1 is MNHNS and CDR2 SASEGT. The CDR3 sequence is 14 residues long. Trimming removed 3 bases from V and 6 bases from J, with 14 bases in between. The DNA for the CDR3 is TGTGCCAGCAGTGATCTGTCCGAGGGGGCTGAAGCTTTCTTT. Protein sequence: CASSDLSEGAEAFF.

V gene TRBV7-9 combines with J gene TRBJ2-2; TRBD2 matches 10 bases. CDR1 is SEHNR and CDR2 is FQNEAQ in the germline V gene (reference sequence). V gave up 7 bases and J gave up 5 bases; unmatched junction bases: 13. The CDR3 has 17 residues. CDR3 region: CASTPSGSFIVTGELFF. DNA for the CDR3: TGTGCCAGCACTCCTAGCGGGAGTTTCATAGTAACCGGGGAGCTGTTTTTT.

This clone has more than one count but fewer than ten. At the DNA level, this CDR3 is encoded by other sequences in the same sample as well. V usage is TRBV27 and J usage is TRBJ2-7; 9 bases agree with TRBD2. The germline V gene encodes CDR1 MNHEY and CDR2 SMNVEV (reference sequence). Trimming took 7 bases from V and 5 from J; bases not matched to a gene: 9. The CDR3 contains 14 residues. CDR3 DNA: TGTGCCAGCACCTCAAGCGGGAGGATCGACGAGCAGTACTTC. Translating gives CASTSSGRIDEQYF.

The chain has TRBV10-2 and TRBJ2-7; 8 bases agree with TRBD2. The germline gives CDR1 WSHSY, CDR2 SAAADI. V dropped 6 bases and J dropped 3; count of bases not matched to a gene: 7. CDR3 length equals 14 residues. The CDR3 loop is CASSKSGLVYEQYF. CDR3 sequence (DNA): TGCGCCAGCAGCAAATCGGGACTAGTCTACGAGCAGTACTTC.

The chain carries TRBV27 and TRBJ2-5, with no clear D. CDR3 size: 13 residues. Trimming left V 6 bases short and J 5 bases short, with 13 bases between. Per the germline V gene, CDR1 is MNHEY and CDR2 is SMNVEV (reference sequence). Written as DNA, the CDR3 is TGTGCCAGCAGATTTAGAGGAACGGAGACCCAGTACTTC. It encodes CASRFRGTETQYF.

The V and J genes are TRBV9 and TRBJ1-3, with TRBD1 matching over 7 bases. The CDR3 spans 14 residues. The germline gives CDR1 SGDLS, CDR2 YYNGEE. With V trimmed by 0 bases and J by 3 bases, 0 bases remained unmatched. The CDR3 protein is CASSVGTGGNTIYF. The CDR3 DNA reads TGTGCCAGCAGCGTAGGGACAGGTGGAAACACCATATATTTT.

This chain connects TRBV6-6 to TRBJ2-1; 7 nucleotides match TRBD2. The J segment lost 2 bases and the V segment lost 0 bases, leaving 4 bases of the junction unmatched. This CDR3 region has 16 residues. The germline gives CDR1 MNHNY, CDR2 SVGAGI (reference sequence). Here the CDR3 DNA reads TGTGCCAGCAGTTACTCGACTAGCTCCACCTACAATGAGCAGTTCTTC. Protein product: CASSYSTSSTYNEQFF.

This chain connects TRBV6-1 to TRBJ1-2; no clear D gene. Trimming pared 6 bases from V and 0 bases from J, leaving 8 bases between. Germline CDR1 MNHNS, CDR2 SASEGT. The CDR3 runs to 13 residues. The CDR3 bases are TGTGCCAGCAGGAGTGGAGCTAACTATGGCTACACCTTC. It codes for CASRSGANYGYTF.

The chain uses TRBV19 and TRBJ2-6; tentatively, D is TRBD1 (6 bases). V was cut by 4 bases and J by 0 bases, with 10 bases left in between. The CDR3 is 16 residues long. Germline assignment: CDR1 LNHDA and CDR2 SQIVND (reference sequence). The CDR3 DNA is TGTGCCAGTAGTAACCGACAGGCCTCTGGGGCCAACGTCCTGACTTTC. Translation gives CASSNRQASGANVLTF.

The V and J genes are TRBV12-5 and TRBJ2-3; 8 bases agree with TRBD2. The J segment lost 2 bases and the V segment lost 5 bases, leaving 12 bases of the junction unmatched. This CDR3 region has 17 residues. Germline values: CDR1 LGHNT, CDR2 FRNRAP. The CDR3 region has the DNA TGTGCTAGTGGTCTCTCACTAAGCGGGAGTCTCACAGATACGCAGTATTTT. It translates to CASGLSLSGSLTDTQYF.

This clone was seen just once. The chain links TRBV19 to TRBJ2-2; D ambiguous. CDR1 is LNHDA, CDR2 SQIVND, per germline (reference sequence). The CDR3 consists of 15 residues. V was clipped by 1 base and J by 3 bases, with 9 bases between them. The CDR3 nucleotides read TGTGCCAGTAGTATAGTTGCGGAAGACACCGGGGAGCTGTTTTTT. It codes for CASSIVAEDTGELFF.

The chain has TRBV28 and TRBJ1-1; TRBD1 agrees at 8 bases. V was clipped by 7 bases and J by 1 base; unmatched bases: 5. The germline CDR1 and CDR2 sequences are MDHEN and SYDVKM. The length of the CDR3 is 14 residues. Here the CDR3 reads CASTPTGENTEAFF. CDR3 sequence (DNA): TGTGCCAGCACCCCGACAGGGGAGAACACTGAAGCTTTCTTT.

The chain employs TRBV28 and TRBJ1-6; no reliable D call. V was shortened by 9 bases and J by 6 bases, with 12 bases between the two germline ends. Germline lookup yields CDR1 MDHEN and CDR2 SYDVKM. This CDR3 comprises 13 residues. Written as DNA, the CDR3 is TGTGCCAGTAAGGAGAGAAGTAATTCACCCCTCCACTTT. This translates into CASKERSNSPLHF. The full variable domain, with the rest looked up from reference TRBV28 and TRBJ1-6, is DVKVTQSSRYLVKRTGEKVFLECVQDMDHENMFWYRQDPGLGLRLIYFSYDVKMKEKGDIPEGYSVSREKKERFSLILESASTNQTSMYLCASKERSNSPLHFGNGTRLTVT.

V gene TRBV19 combines with J gene TRBJ2-3; tentative D call: TRBD2 (5 bases). Germline CDR1 is LNHDA and CDR2 is SQIVND (reference sequence). The V end was cut by 4 bases, the J end by 0 bases, with 8 bases between. CDR3 length: 14 residues. The CDR3 DNA reads TGTGCCAGTAGTAGTGGACTCAGCACAGATACGCAGTATTTT. As protein: CASSSGLSTDTQYF.